This TCR beta chain was found in a study of cytomegalovirus exposure and HLA in healthy donors. On the study more broadly: Unique TCRs from HLA-typed donors, 80 million to 100 million of them, were held in an early data release.

Study-level points and caveats: In the analysis, some V segments, TRBV6-2 and TRBV6-3 included, were excluded as indistinguishable.

With respect to this clone: The antigen is not known.

This CDR3 region has 17 residues. Between the trimmed V and J ends, which lost 0 bases and 0 bases, there was a span of 12 bases. Looked up from germline, CDR1 is SGHRS and CDR2 is YFSETQ. Amplification used 60 Vbeta primers and 13 Jbeta primers. Assay: immunoSEQ multiplex PCR; the TCRdb copy retains only in-frame clones and omits some. The sample carries approximately 74,000 clones, approximately 57% recorded once. Sequencing input: PBMCs. The rearrangement uses TRBV5-1 and TRBJ1-4; the D is unclear. The source is a man aged 25 to 45 in good health and CMV-seropositive. CDR3 sequence (DNA): TGCGCCAGCAGCTTGGTCCCTAGTACATCAACTAATGAAAAACTGTTTTTT. This encodes CASSLVPSTSTNEKLFF.